By share, the clone carrying this TCR beta chain counts as medium-sized. This entry belongs to a study of spatial heterogeneity in lung cancer. Indicated time point: blood at routine non-recurrence follow-up after resection. Unsorted whole RNA samples from tumor, nontumor lung or frozen PBMC were sequenced. The presence of a unique molecular identifier marked each TCR cDNA molecule. TCRdb called the 5' RACE reads again in MiXCR, with one record for every CDR3 protein. The table lists fewer than 25,000 distinct CDR3 sequences, almost 10% of them singletons. The TCR sequence derives from a male donor with early-stage non-small cell lung cancer. The starting material was PBMCs, obtained at follow-up.

CDR3 coding DNA: TGTGCCAGCAGCCAACCGGGACAGGGAGTCCGTGGCACAGATACGCAGTATTTT. Translated: CASSQPGQGVRGTDTQYF. The chain is built from TRBV5-4 and TRBJ2-3, with 9 positions matching TRBD1. Germline V gives CDR1 SGHNT, CDR2 YYREEE (reference sequence). With 4 bases clipped from V and 1 base from J, the junction kept 13 bases outside the gene matches. There are 18 residues in the CDR3.